The TCR beta chain under discussion was sequenced for a study of beta chain features in type 1 diabetes. The study's findings and limits: In every one of the four CD4+ subsets, TCRB CDR3s were moderately but significantly shorter in Type 1 diabetes patients. The naive, central memory and Treg TCRB repertoires showed an apparent similarity that was greater among patients than among healthy donors.

This CDR3 comprises 18 residues. The V gene's germline CDR1 is SGDLS and CDR2 YYNGEE. V shed 0 bases, J shed 4 bases, and the junction held 9 bases outside the gene matches. The authors reverse transcribed all of the isolated RNA, so sequencing captured expressed TCRB transcripts. Repertoires were generated with immunoSEQ multiplex PCR, while TCRdb's copy carries only in-frame clones and drops some. The sample gives approximately 470,000 clones, approximately 30% of which show up once; around 0.065% is in the top ten. This clone was detected only a few times. What it recognizes is unknown. Donors underwent one heparinised blood draw, around 100 mL on average.

The sequenced sample was naive CD4+ T cells from blood. The receptor comes from a man younger than 35 in good health. The chain is built from TRBV9 and TRBJ2-2; 10 bases line up with TRBD2. CDR3 in amino acids: CASSVAASGSTGTGELFF. CDR3 nucleotides: TGTGCCAGCAGCGTAGCTGCTAGCGGGAGTACGGGCACCGGGGAGCTGTTTTTT. Full variable domain (rest looked up from reference TRBV9 and TRBJ2-2): DSGVTQTPKHLITATGQRVTLRCSPRSGDLSVYWYQQSLDQGLQFLIQYYNGEERAKGNILERFSAQQFPDLHSELNLSSLELGDSALYFCASSVAASGSTGTGELFFGEGSRLTVL.